This TCR beta chain was recorded in a study of T cell responses to AZD1222 COVID-19 vaccine. Comment on this clone: Its antigen is not identified.

Method: immunoSEQ multiplex PCR; TCRdb's copy keeps in-frame clones and lacks some. The profile covers 110,000 or so clones, with more than 85% appearing a single time and approximately 4.5% taken by the ten largest. The study's findings and limits: Sampled repertoires all dated from after the peak T cell response. Recipients of two AZD1222 doses showed rising Spike-specific TCR breadth and depth.

The sample in question was peripheral blood, obtained on day 0 of AZD1222 vaccination. The clonotype comes from an adult in good health.

The chain's CDR3 is CASSVATDPYLYNEQFF. In DNA, the CDR3 is TGTGCCAGCAGCGTAGCCACGGACCCTTACCTCTACAATGAGCAGTTCTTC. This chain joins TRBV9 and TRBJ2-1; D gene ambiguous. Trimming removed 0 bases at V and 3 bases at J, with 16 bases between. Germline V gene data show CDR1 as SGDLS and CDR2 as YYNGEE. This CDR3 spans 17 amino acids.